This entry describes one TCR beta chain. What this receptor recognizes is not known. Base qualities were left out, and no much larger clone turns up one base away. The library was built by means of the immunoSEQ multiplex PCR assay. For most patients, genomic DNA was isolated with the Qiagen DNeasy Blood and Tissue Kit and shipped frozen to Adaptive Biotechnologies for TCR sequencing. For most patients, high-throughput TCR-beta CDR3 sequencing of genomic DNA was performed by Adaptive Biotechnologies. The study's own analysis went as follows. TCR sequencing data were retrieved from Adaptive's ImmunoSEQ software for around 18 patients, whereas three other patients were processed with MiXCR and VDJtools. To correct CD4 versus CD8 sorting errors, any sequence found in both subsets at a frequency ratio below 5:1 was removed. Because the origin of CDR3 nucleotide sequences shared between donor and recipient could not be assigned, those sequences were removed. Alloreactive clones required at least 2-fold expansion over unstimulated cells and minimum CFSE-low frequency of 0.002% (template counts) or 0.001% (read counts). Mappable clones were those detected in sequenced pre-transplant spleen, lymph node, or MLR CFSE-low populations of the donor or recipient. The cumulative frequency of alloreactive clones was calculated as a percentage of all sequences, weighted by copy number. Not all clones reach the TCRdb copy of this immuneACCESS table, which keeps in-frame sequences only. Checked studies attribute under half of the gap to unresolved V genes and leave the rest unexplained. V, J and clone size reflect that table, while D and trimming were determined from the DNA. The table for this sample lists about 26,000 clones; around 76% of them were counted only once. Of the sample, 0.7% falls within the top ten clones.

The data stem from a study of graft-versus-host responses after intestinal transplantation listed by TCRdb under 2021. The study in broad terms: Multivisceral, liver-intestinal, or isolated intestinal transplants were received by the recipients. Anti-thymocyte globulin induction was given to all recipients, followed by maintenance tacrolimus and steroids for two to three years. Bulk TCR-beta CDR3 sequencing was used to track graft-versus-host and host-versus-graft alloreactive T cell clones in the graft, circulation and bone marrow after intestinal transplantation. To identify alloreactive clones, pre-transplant mixed lymphocyte reaction products were sequenced and compared with unstimulated pre-transplant donor and recipient T cells. The cohort enrolled fewer than 25 intestinal transplant recipients including one retransplant, and a few patients lacking pretransplant specimens were excluded. A peak of at least 4% donor T cells among recipient peripheral blood mononuclear cells was the definition used for donor T cell macrochimerism. Samples from a few later patients were sequenced in-house on an Illumina MiSeq with MiXCR processing rather than by the commercial service.

Read against the paper, the sample's time point label means: cells obtained before transplantation from donor or recipient. CD3+CD4+ and CD3+CD8+ populations were FACS-sorted from unstimulated pre-transplant donor and recipient cells taken from spleen or lymph nodes. Sequences MGHDK (CDR1) and SYGVNS (CDR2) are obtained from the germline V gene. Spanning cysteine to phenylalanine, the CDR3 consists of 15 amino acids. Left in the record is the CDR3 DNA by itself, 45 bases read in frame from the first base. Relative to germline, V is missing 5 bases and J is missing 3 bases, with 6 bases of the junction outside any gene match. What the study reported, not specific to this receptor: GvH clones were detected in recipient bone marrow, and some appeared earlier in ileal mucosa or blood, consistent with an intestinal mucosal origin. Peak levels of circulating GvH clones were associated with declines in HvG clones early after transplant. High GvH to HvG T cell clonal ratios were observed in the allografts of patients with donor T cell macrochimerism. The relatively low number and heterogeneity of intestinal transplant patients limited the conclusions.

Recombination linked TRBV25-1 to TRBJ2-5, and 10 junctional nucleotides match TRBD2. The sequence was obtained from a human donor who received an intestinal transplant. Here the sequenced sample was unstimulated CD4+ T cells sorted from spleen or lymph node cells, taken before intestinal transplant. The CDR3 in this case is CASSSRSGGEETQYF. The sequenced DNA: TGTGCCAGCAGTTCCAGAAGCGGGGGGGAAGAGACCCAGTACTTC.